This T cell receptor beta chain was captured in a study of T-cell reconstitution after alpha-beta-depleted transplantation in children. The CDR3 is 16 amino acids. V was clipped by 5 bases and J by 4 bases; unmatched bases: 7. Germline V CDR1 and CDR2: MNHEY, SMNVEV (reference sequence). In its sample, this clonotype was seen a few times. The library targeted TCRbeta and was prepared with unique molecular identifiers. TCRdb processed the PCR reads anew with MiXCR; each CDR3 protein has one entry. Of some 840,000 distinct CDR3 sequences listed, roughly 15% are singletons. The clonotype was recovered from a male patient younger than 18 who had a stem cell transplant for acute lymphoblastic leukemia, so the T cells may come from the graft donor. The source material was PBMCs, mostly from graft donor cells, sampled 360 days after TCRalphabeta/CD19-depleted stem cell transplant. The chain couples TRBV27 to TRBJ2-2, with TRBD1 matching over 10 bases. The CDR3 region is CASSPRQGAVTGELFF. The DNA of the CDR3 is TGTGCCAGCAGTCCCAGACAGGGGGCGGTCACCGGGGAGCTGTTTTTT.